Listed below are T cell receptor beta chains from one sample, sequenced in a study of cytomegalovirus exposure and HLA in healthy donors. The table came from immunoSEQ multiplex PCR; TCRdb's copy has only in-frame clones and leaves some out. There are roughly 200,000 clones in the sample; approximately 9.5% occur only once, and 1% to 1.5% lies in the top ten. Sequenced sample: PBMCs. The receptor set was obtained from a woman aged 30 to 39 in good health and CMV-seropositive. Both conserved end residues are part of each CDR3. The order of the fields is J gene, clone size, V gene, D gene, CDR3 DNA, CDR3 protein. The D gene is left open where the match is weak. Not all rows give a size; the values are once, few, many and, for expanded clones, a class.

J gene: TRBJ2-5
clone size: few
V gene: TRBV13
D gene: -
CDR3 DNA: TGTGCCAGCAGCTTGGCAGGGAAAGAGACCCAGTACTTC
CDR3 protein: CASSLAGKETQYF

J gene: TRBJ2-5
clone size: -
V gene: TRBV11-2
D gene: -
CDR3 DNA: TGTGCCAGCAGCGAGGGGACTCAAGAGACCCAGTACTTC
CDR3 protein: CASSEGTQETQYF

J gene: TRBJ1-2
clone size: few
V gene: TRBV4-1
D gene: TRBD1
CDR3 DNA: TGCGCCAGCAGCGTAAGGACAGGTTCTGAGGATGGCTACACCTTC
CDR3 protein: CASSVRTGSEDGYTF

J gene: TRBJ1-4
clone size: -
V gene: TRBV2
D gene: -
CDR3 DNA: TGTGCCAGCAGTGGACAGCTAAGAGAAAAACTGTTTTTT
CDR3 protein: CASSGQLREKLFF

J gene: TRBJ1-5
clone size: few
V gene: TRBV9
D gene: -
CDR3 DNA: TGTGCCAGTGGCAGGGGCAATCAGCCCCAGCATTTT
CDR3 protein: CASGRGNQPQHF

J gene: TRBJ2-1
clone size: few
V gene: TRBV9
D gene: TRBD2
CDR3 DNA: TGTGCCAGCAGCAAGACTAGCGGGAGTGAAGTGGATGAGCAGTTCTTC
CDR3 protein: CASSKTSGSEVDEQFF

J gene: TRBJ2-7
clone size: -
V gene: TRBV7-6
D gene: TRBD1
CDR3 DNA: TGTGCCAGCAGCTTAGAGGCCCTCGGACAGGGGGCGTACGAGCAGTACTTC
CDR3 protein: CASSLEALGQGAYEQYF

J gene: TRBJ1-2
clone size: few
V gene: TRBV27
D gene: -
CDR3 DNA: TGTGCCAGCAGTCTTATGGTGGGGACAAATTCCTATGGCTACACCTTC
CDR3 protein: CASSLMVGTNSYGYTF

J gene: TRBJ1-5
clone size: many
V gene: TRBV2
D gene: TRBD1
CDR3 DNA: TGTGCCAGCAGGGGGACAGTTAGCAATCAGCCCCAGCATTTT
CDR3 protein: CASRGTVSNQPQHF

J gene: TRBJ2-2
clone size: -
V gene: TRBV2
D gene: -
CDR3 DNA: TGTGCCAGCAGTGAAGCAGGTCGGACCAGGGGCGGGGAGCTGTTTTTT
CDR3 protein: CASSEAGRTRGGELFF

J gene: TRBJ2-1
clone size: -
V gene: TRBV5-4
D gene: TRBD1
CDR3 DNA: TGTGCCAGCAGCCCGGGGACAGTAGGGGGAAATGAGCAGTTCTTC
CDR3 protein: CASSPGTVGGNEQFF

J gene: TRBJ2-7
clone size: -
V gene: TRBV30
D gene: TRBD1
CDR3 DNA: TGTGCCCACCGTAGCAGGGGGCTCGAGCAGTACTTC
CDR3 protein: CAHRSRGLEQYF

J gene: TRBJ2-7
clone size: few
V gene: TRBV7-3
D gene: -
CDR3 DNA: TGTGCCAGCAGCTTGTCGGGAGAAGCTTACGAGCAGTACTTC
CDR3 protein: CASSLSGEAYEQYF

J gene: TRBJ1-1
clone size: many
V gene: TRBV7-8
D gene: -
CDR3 DNA: TGTGCCAGCAAGAAGGGGAACGGCGCTGAAGCTTTCTTT
CDR3 protein: CASKKGNGAEAFF

J gene: TRBJ1-2
clone size: few
V gene: TRBV30
D gene: TRBD1
CDR3 DNA: TGTGCCTGGGAGCCGGGACAGGGGTATGGCTACACCTTC
CDR3 protein: CAWEPGQGYGYTF

J gene: TRBJ2-6
clone size: -
V gene: TRBV15
D gene: TRBD1
CDR3 DNA: TGTGCCACCAGCAGAGATAGGAGACAGGGGCCTGGGGCCAACGTCCTGACTTTC
CDR3 protein: CATSRDRRQGPGANVLTF

J gene: TRBJ1-4
clone size: -
V gene: TRBV5-4
D gene: TRBD1
CDR3 DNA: TGTGCCAGCAGCGACGGGACAGGTCGTTTTAATGAAAAACTGTTTTTT
CDR3 protein: CASSDGTGRFNEKLFF

J gene: TRBJ2-7
clone size: -
V gene: TRBV2
D gene: -
CDR3 DNA: TGTGCCAGCAGTGTCCCCCTACACGAGCAGTACTTC
CDR3 protein: CASSVPLHEQYF

J gene: TRBJ1-1
clone size: few
V gene: TRBV14
D gene: -
CDR3 DNA: TGTGCCAGCAGCCAGAGACGGACGGGGGGCACTGAAGCTTTCTTT
CDR3 protein: CASSQRRTGGTEAFF

J gene: TRBJ1-4
clone size: -
V gene: TRBV13
D gene: -
CDR3 DNA: TGTGCCAGCAGCTCGACAGAAGTTAATGAAAAACTGTTTTTT
CDR3 protein: CASSSTEVNEKLFF

J gene: TRBJ1-4
clone size: -
V gene: TRBV27
D gene: TRBD1
CDR3 DNA: TGTGCCAGCAGCCAGACAGGGCCTAATGAAAAACTGTTTTTT
CDR3 protein: CASSQTGPNEKLFF

J gene: TRBJ2-3
clone size: few
V gene: TRBV2
D gene: -
CDR3 DNA: TGTGCCAGCATTGGACAGCTCACAGATACGCAGTATTTT
CDR3 protein: CASIGQLTDTQYF

J gene: TRBJ1-4
clone size: few
V gene: TRBV5-6
D gene: TRBD1
CDR3 DNA: TGTGCCAGCAGCTTGGCCAGGGGGCTACCTAATGAAAAACTGTTTTTT
CDR3 protein: CASSLARGLPNEKLFF

J gene: TRBJ1-6
clone size: -
V gene: TRBV5-1
D gene: -
CDR3 DNA: TGCGCCAGCAGCGTGGACAAAGGGGGGGGTTTTAATTCACCCCTCCACTTT
CDR3 protein: CASSVDKGGGFNSPLHF

J gene: TRBJ2-7
clone size: few
V gene: TRBV4-1
D gene: -
CDR3 DNA: TGCGCCAGCAGCCAAGATAGGACTACCCGTTGGGAGCAGTACTTC
CDR3 protein: CASSQDRTTRWEQYF

J gene: TRBJ2-1
clone size: -
V gene: TRBV7-9
D gene: TRBD1
CDR3 DNA: TGTGCCAGCAGCTTAGTTTGGGTAACAGGGGGCAACTACAATGAGCAGTTCTTC
CDR3 protein: CASSLVWVTGGNYNEQFF

J gene: TRBJ2-2
clone size: -
V gene: TRBV30
D gene: -
CDR3 DNA: TGTGCCTGGGAAGACTACGGGGAGCTGTTTTTT
CDR3 protein: CAWEDYGELFF

J gene: TRBJ2-7
clone size: -
V gene: TRBV10-1
D gene: TRBD2
CDR3 DNA: TGCGCCAGCAGCGGGACTAGCGGACAATCTTACGAGCAGTACTTC
CDR3 protein: CASSGTSGQSYEQYF

J gene: TRBJ1-1
clone size: few
V gene: TRBV6-6
D gene: TRBD1
CDR3 DNA: TGTGCCAGCTTGGTCGGGACAGGGGGGGAAGCTTTCTTT
CDR3 protein: CASLVGTGGEAFF

J gene: TRBJ2-1
clone size: -
V gene: TRBV15
D gene: TRBD2
CDR3 DNA: TGTGCCACCAGCAGAGGACTAGCGGGAGTAGGTAATGAGCAGTTCTTC
CDR3 protein: CATSRGLAGVGNEQFF

J gene: TRBJ2-7
clone size: -
V gene: TRBV29-1
D gene: TRBD1
CDR3 DNA: TGCAGCGTTGGACAGGGCTTCTACTCCTACGAGCAGTACTTC
CDR3 protein: CSVGQGFYSYEQYF

J gene: TRBJ1-5
clone size: few
V gene: TRBV19
D gene: TRBD1
CDR3 DNA: TGTGCCAGTACCCCGGGACAGGGGGCTGGTCAGCCCCAGCATTTT
CDR3 protein: CASTPGQGAGQPQHF

J gene: TRBJ2-3
clone size: -
V gene: TRBV2
D gene: TRBD1
CDR3 DNA: TGTGCCACCAAGTTACAGGGGGTAGACACAGATACGCAGTATTTT
CDR3 protein: CATKLQGVDTDTQYF

J gene: TRBJ2-7
clone size: few
V gene: TRBV19
D gene: TRBD1
CDR3 DNA: TGTGCCAGTAGTATAGATCTCCTGAGGGACAGACAATTC
CDR3 protein: CASSIDLLRDRQF

J gene: TRBJ2-7
clone size: few
V gene: TRBV6-5
D gene: TRBD2
CDR3 DNA: TGTGCCAGCACTAGCGGCCTCTACGAGCAGTACTTC
CDR3 protein: CASTSGLYEQYF

J gene: TRBJ2-5
clone size: few
V gene: TRBV5-4
D gene: -
CDR3 DNA: TGTGCCAGCAGCCCCTCCGGGACTTCTCAAGAGACCCAGTACTTC
CDR3 protein: CASSPSGTSQETQYF

J gene: TRBJ2-7
clone size: few
V gene: TRBV6-5
D gene: TRBD1
CDR3 DNA: TGTGCCAGCACACTCGACAGGGGACGGGGCGAGCAGTACTTC
CDR3 protein: CASTLDRGRGEQYF

J gene: TRBJ1-2
clone size: few
V gene: TRBV19
D gene: -
CDR3 DNA: TGTGCCAGTAGTATACCCCGACAGGTGGACGGCTACACCTTC
CDR3 protein: CASSIPRQVDGYTF

J gene: TRBJ1-1
clone size: few
V gene: TRBV10-2
D gene: -
CDR3 DNA: TGCGCCAGCGGAGGGAGTTTATTCACTGAAGCTTTCTTT
CDR3 protein: CASGGSLFTEAFF

J gene: TRBJ2-7
clone size: few
V gene: TRBV9
D gene: TRBD2
CDR3 DNA: TGTGCCAGCAGCGTAGGGGCTAGCGGGAGAACGTACGAGCAGTACTTC
CDR3 protein: CASSVGASGRTYEQYF

J gene: TRBJ2-3
clone size: -
V gene: TRBV13
D gene: TRBD2
CDR3 DNA: TGTGCCAGCAGTCCGGGGGGACGGGAGAACGCAGATACGCAGTATTTT
CDR3 protein: CASSPGGRENADTQYF

J gene: TRBJ2-5
clone size: few
V gene: TRBV19
D gene: -
CDR3 DNA: TGTGCCAGTAGTCCTCAAGGGAGAGTGGGACAGTACTTC
CDR3 protein: CASSPQGRVGQYF

J gene: TRBJ2-3
clone size: few
V gene: TRBV6-5
D gene: -
CDR3 DNA: TGTGCCAGCAGTGGGGAGGACATCTTCACAGATACGCAGTATTTT
CDR3 protein: CASSGEDIFTDTQYF

J gene: TRBJ2-1
clone size: few
V gene: TRBV5-1
D gene: TRBD1
CDR3 DNA: TGCGCCAGCAGCGAAAGGGTTCGACAGGGCGGGAATGAGCAGTTCTTC
CDR3 protein: CASSERVRQGGNEQFF

J gene: TRBJ2-3
clone size: few
V gene: TRBV5-6
D gene: -
CDR3 DNA: TGTGCCAGCAGCATCGGGGGAAGCCTCACAGATACGCAGTATTTT
CDR3 protein: CASSIGGSLTDTQYF

J gene: TRBJ2-7
clone size: -
V gene: TRBV15
D gene: -
CDR3 DNA: TGTGCCACCAGCAGCCGGGGATTATACTACGAGCAGTACTTC
CDR3 protein: CATSSRGLYYEQYF

J gene: TRBJ1-4
clone size: -
V gene: TRBV2
D gene: -
CDR3 DNA: TGTGCCAGCGCTCGACAGCCAACTAATGAAAAACTGTTTTTT
CDR3 protein: CASARQPTNEKLFF

J gene: TRBJ2-2
clone size: -
V gene: TRBV5-1
D gene: -
CDR3 DNA: TGCGCCAGCAGCCCACAGGGCCCCGGGGAGCTGTTTTTT
CDR3 protein: CASSPQGPGELFF

J gene: TRBJ2-5
clone size: -
V gene: TRBV5-1
D gene: -
CDR3 DNA: TGCGCCAGCAGCTTGAATGGTGGGGCAGTCCAAGAGACCCAGTACTTC
CDR3 protein: CASSLNGGAVQETQYF

J gene: TRBJ2-1
clone size: few
V gene: TRBV6-5
D gene: TRBD1
CDR3 DNA: TGTGCCAGCAGGCGGGACAGGGGTCCCAATGAGCAGTTCTTC
CDR3 protein: CASRRDRGPNEQFF

J gene: TRBJ1-2
clone size: few
V gene: TRBV19
D gene: TRBD1
CDR3 DNA: TGTGCCAGTAGTACATACAGGGGAACGGACTATGGCTACACCTTC
CDR3 protein: CASSTYRGTDYGYTF

J gene: TRBJ2-7
clone size: few
V gene: TRBV7-6
D gene: -
CDR3 DNA: TGTGCCAGCAGCTTTAGGGCGGGACCTACCTACGAGCAGTACTTC
CDR3 protein: CASSFRAGPTYEQYF

J gene: TRBJ2-7
clone size: -
V gene: TRBV18
D gene: TRBD1
CDR3 DNA: TGTGCCAGCTCACCACGCCGGGACAGATCCTACGAGCAGTACTTC
CDR3 protein: CASSPRRDRSYEQYF

J gene: TRBJ2-6
clone size: -
V gene: TRBV5-1
D gene: -
CDR3 DNA: TGCGCCAGCAGCTTGGCCGGGGGAGGTACCAACTCTGGGGCCAACGTCCTGACTTTC
CDR3 protein: CASSLAGGGTNSGANVLTF

J gene: TRBJ1-1
clone size: few
V gene: TRBV4-2
D gene: TRBD1
CDR3 DNA: TGTGCCAGCAGCTCAACAGGGGGGTTGGCTGAAGCTTTCTTT
CDR3 protein: CASSSTGGLAEAFF

J gene: TRBJ2-7
clone size: few
V gene: TRBV6-6
D gene: TRBD1
CDR3 DNA: TGTGCCAGCACCAACAGACAGGGATACGAGCAGTACTTC
CDR3 protein: CASTNRQGYEQYF

J gene: TRBJ2-7
clone size: few
V gene: TRBV4-1
D gene: TRBD1
CDR3 DNA: TGCGCCAGCAGCCAACCTCAGGGGGCGGTGGGGCAGTACTTC
CDR3 protein: CASSQPQGAVGQYF